These 7 T cell receptor beta chains came from one sample sequenced in a study of blood T cell repertoires in COVID-19. Libraries were prepared by immunoSEQ multiplex PCR; TCRdb keeps only in-frame clonotypes and omits some of them. The sample includes approximately 230,000 clones, approximately 89% of them seen just once. Sample: peripheral blood. The receptors here all came from a woman aged 25-40 years with COVID-19, enrolled during active disease.

The genes are TRBV6-2 or TRBV6-3 and TRBJ1-5, with D hard to call. V shed 2 bases and J shed 2 bases, with 7 bases lying between them. This CDR3 is 14 amino acids long. From germline, CDR1 is MNHEY and CDR2 SVGEGT. CDR3 residues: CASSYAGGNQPQHF. CDR3 coding DNA: TGTGCCAGCAGTTACGCGGGAGGCAATCAGCCCCAGCATTTT.

This clone was counted once. The chain has TRBV4-1 and TRBJ2-7; 9 bases are shared with TRBD1. Per the germline V gene, CDR1 is MGHRA and CDR2 is YSYEKL. Trimming took 1 base from V and 5 from J; bases not matched to a gene: 6. This CDR3 has 15 residues. The CDR3 loop reads CASSQGPGQGNEQYF. The CDR3 nucleotides are TGCGCCAGCAGCCAAGGCCCGGGACAGGGTAACGAGCAGTACTTC.

V gene TRBV5-4 combines with J gene TRBJ2-1, with 10 positions matching TRBD2. This CDR3 comprises 16 residues. J lost 2 bases, V lost 9 bases, and 11 bases had no gene match. Germline lookup yields CDR1 SGHNT and CDR2 YYREEE (reference sequence). CDR3 sequence: CANPGASGSTYNEQFF. CDR3 in DNA: TGTGCCAACCCGGGGGCTAGCGGGAGTACCTACAATGAGCAGTTCTTC.

The rearrangement joins TRBV19 to TRBJ2-1; TRBD2 aligns across 11 bases. After removal of 5 bases from V and 4 bases from J, the junction contained 13 bases not matched to a gene. CDR3 length: 18 amino acids. Germline V gene lookup returns CDR1 LNHDA and CDR2 SQIVND (reference sequence). Here the CDR3 DNA reads TGTGCCAGTAGTTACGGCGGGGGTAGCGGGAGGGTATACAATGAGCAGTTCTTC. It specifies CASSYGGGSGRVYNEQFF.

The genes are TRBV19 and TRBJ1-4, with 7 bases aligning to TRBD1. J gave up 0 bases and V 3 bases, and 19 bases lay outside the gene matches. This CDR3 contains 21 residues. Germline assignment: CDR1 LNHDA and CDR2 SQIVND (reference sequence). This CDR3 reads CASSIWARSTGRKTTNEKLFF. The CDR3 DNA follows: TGTGCCAGTAGTATCTGGGCCCGCTCGACAGGGCGGAAGACAACTAATGAAAAACTGTTTTTT.

On this clone: The junction differs from germline at one of its ends, possibly a read error. The chain has TRBV7-7 and TRBJ2-2; 9 nucleotides align to TRBD2. Germline CDR1 and CDR2: SSHAT and FNYEAQ (reference sequence). This CDR3 region has 17 residues. DNA for the CDR3: TGTGCTAGCAGCCGGACCCGACTAGCGGCGAACACCGGGGAGCTGTTTTTT. Protein product: CASSRTRLAANTGELFF.

The genes are TRBV6-5 and TRBJ1-1; TRBD1 matches at 8 bases. Trimming removed 2 bases from V and 5 bases from J; junction bases left unmatched: 4. Germline V lookup: CDR1 MNHEY, CDR2 SVGAGI. This CDR3 contains 14 residues. In DNA form, the CDR3 reads TGTGCCAGCAGTTACGAACAGGGGGGTACTGAAGCTTTCTTT. It codes for CASSYEQGGTEAFF.